This T cell receptor beta chain emerged from a study of shared clonotypes between healthy human individuals. Notes on this clone: Its antigen is not identified. This specimen includes other DNA sequences encoding the same CDR3.

The V end was cut by 0 bases, the J end by 5 bases, with 6 bases between. The CDR3 has 13 residues. Germline V gene lookup returns CDR1 SGHRS and CDR2 YFSETQ. Donors comprised only Caucasian adults living in Nashville, Tennessee. General observations from the study: Sampling included only blood; tissue repertoires likely differ. With few donors, the genetic and exposure-history diversity represented was limited.

Bulk PBMC genomic DNA spanned ten immunoSEQ deep plates. Profiling relied on immunoSEQ multiplex PCR, and the TCRdb table lists in-frame clones only, not all of them. Seen here are around 500,000 clones, less than 80% observed once, and the top ten hold over 10%. The chain recombines TRBV5-1 with TRBJ2-1; D is uncertain. The receptor's source is a woman aged 40 to 49 in good health. Some clones in this sample may be carry-over from other donors' samples. The sample consisted of PBMCs. CDR3 sequence reads: CASSLGRNNEQFF. The CDR3, as DNA: TGCGCCAGCAGCTTGGGCCGAAACAATGAGCAGTTCTTC.